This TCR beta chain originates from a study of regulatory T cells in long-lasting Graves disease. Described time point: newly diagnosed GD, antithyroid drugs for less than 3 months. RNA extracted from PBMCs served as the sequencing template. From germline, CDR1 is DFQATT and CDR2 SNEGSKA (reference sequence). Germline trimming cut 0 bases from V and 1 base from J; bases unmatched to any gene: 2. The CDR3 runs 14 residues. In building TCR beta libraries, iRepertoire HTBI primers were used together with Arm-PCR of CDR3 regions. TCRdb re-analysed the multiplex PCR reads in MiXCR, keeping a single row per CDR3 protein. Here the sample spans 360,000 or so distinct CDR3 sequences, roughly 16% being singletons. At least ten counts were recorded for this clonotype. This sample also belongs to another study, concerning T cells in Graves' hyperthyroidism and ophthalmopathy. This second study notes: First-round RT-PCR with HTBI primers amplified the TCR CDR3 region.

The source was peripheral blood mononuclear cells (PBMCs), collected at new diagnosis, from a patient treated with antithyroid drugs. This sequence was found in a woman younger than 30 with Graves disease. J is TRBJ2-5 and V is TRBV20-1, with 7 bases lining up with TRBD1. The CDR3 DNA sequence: TGCAGTGCTAGAGATGGGGACAGCCAAGAGACCCAGTACTTC. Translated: CSARDGDSQETQYF.